This T cell receptor beta chain appears in the sequencing data of a study of PD-L1 blockade in urothelial cancer. Study-wide background: Blood underwent analysis 3 weeks (second dose) and 6 weeks after treatment began. Broader study findings: Durable-benefit patients showed greater tumor-associated blood clone expansion at 3 weeks. Blood TCR clonality below the median before treatment was a predictor of better survival.

What went into each PCR as a spike was synthetic TCR analog templates. The assay was immunoSEQ multiplex PCR, and TCRdb's table has in-frame clones only and misses some. Of roughly 91,000 clones listed, around 85% are singletons. For this clone: What it binds is not known.

This CDR3 has 13 amino acids. After removal of 1 base from V and 7 bases from J, the junction contained 3 bases not matched to a gene. Germline assignment: CDR1 SGHAT and CDR2 FQNNGV. Described time point: pretreatment peripheral blood. This receptor was taken from a man in his 60s with urothelial cancer. Source: PBMCs, taken around atezolizumab (anti-PD-L1) treatment. The chain recombines TRBV11-2 with TRBJ1-1, with 7 bases fitting TRBD1. CDR3 residues: CASSLGRQGEAFF. The DNA of the CDR3 is TGTGCCAGCAGCTTAGGCAGACAGGGTGAAGCTTTCTTT.